This TCR beta chain was identified during a study of early T cells in non-severe SARS-CoV-2 infection. In the study overall: Chains were not paired, and sequencing was done on bulk RNA from unsorted whole blood.

TCRdb called the 5' RACE reads again in MiXCR, with one record for every CDR3 protein. Of under 85,000 distinct CDR3 sequences in the sample, less than 15% were seen once. Germline V gene data show CDR1 as DFQATT and CDR2 as SNEGSKA (reference sequence). The germline V and J ends were trimmed by 8 bases and 6 bases, with 16 bases remaining between them. The CDR3 sequence is 12 residues long. This sequence joins TRBV20-1 and TRBJ2-5, with a possible D match to TRBD2 (6 bases). The clonotype was recovered from an adult who was a healthcare worker with PCR-confirmed SARS-CoV-2 infection or an uninfected control (not recorded which). The donor label of this sample is uncertain. This specimen consisted of whole blood, obtained at baseline. The CDR3, as DNA: TGCAGTTCACCTGGGGGGAGGCAGACCCAGTACTTC. It codes for CSSPGGRQTQYF.